The clone carrying this TCR beta chain was seen a handful of times. What it binds is unknown. Germline V gives CDR1 DFQATT, CDR2 SNEGSKA (reference sequence). J was trimmed by 2 bases and V by 5 bases; bases with no gene match: 2. This CDR3 has 14 residues. This specimen comes from a study of response to subunit inactivated influenza vaccine. The study, taken as a whole, reports: Few additional T cells are recruited per seasonal influenza vaccination, authors suggested.

TCRdb processed the RT-PCR reads anew with MiXCR; each CDR3 protein has one entry. This sample yields around 580,000 distinct CDR3 sequences, of which about 12% are seen a single time; about 9.4% belongs to the top ten. The source is a man aged 50 or older who received an inactivated influenza vaccine. The gene calls are TRBV20-1 and TRBJ2-3; TRBD2 agrees at 12 bases. The source material was PBMCs from blood, sampled on the day of vaccination. This CDR3 reads CSARTSGNTDTQYF. The CDR3 DNA reads TGCAGTGCTCGGACTAGCGGGAACACAGATACGCAGTATTTT.